This T cell receptor (beta chain) was documented in a study of blood T cell repertoires in COVID-19. Study-wide context: Samples came from the United States, Italy and Spain, spanning acute and convalescent COVID-19. Sources were T cells, B-cell-depleted T cells, or PBMCs; the material itself was cDNA or gDNA.

Clones were sequenced by immunoSEQ multiplex PCR, and TCRdb holds only the in-frame ones, with some missing. The sample holds around 100,000 clones, roughly 80% seen once. The germline V gene has CDR1 SGHTA and CDR2 FQGTGA. The length of the CDR3 is 14 residues. The ends were cut back, 5 bases at V and 4 bases at J, with 14 bases in the middle. The receptor comes from a man aged 50-60 years with acute or convalescent COVID-19. The sample comprised peripheral blood. The chain has TRBV7-3 and TRBJ1-2; D perhaps matches TRBD1 (5 bases). CDR3 sequence reads: CASSPGHTGYGYTF. The CDR3 DNA follows: TGTGCCAGCAGCCCTGGGCACACAGGCTATGGCTACACCTTC.